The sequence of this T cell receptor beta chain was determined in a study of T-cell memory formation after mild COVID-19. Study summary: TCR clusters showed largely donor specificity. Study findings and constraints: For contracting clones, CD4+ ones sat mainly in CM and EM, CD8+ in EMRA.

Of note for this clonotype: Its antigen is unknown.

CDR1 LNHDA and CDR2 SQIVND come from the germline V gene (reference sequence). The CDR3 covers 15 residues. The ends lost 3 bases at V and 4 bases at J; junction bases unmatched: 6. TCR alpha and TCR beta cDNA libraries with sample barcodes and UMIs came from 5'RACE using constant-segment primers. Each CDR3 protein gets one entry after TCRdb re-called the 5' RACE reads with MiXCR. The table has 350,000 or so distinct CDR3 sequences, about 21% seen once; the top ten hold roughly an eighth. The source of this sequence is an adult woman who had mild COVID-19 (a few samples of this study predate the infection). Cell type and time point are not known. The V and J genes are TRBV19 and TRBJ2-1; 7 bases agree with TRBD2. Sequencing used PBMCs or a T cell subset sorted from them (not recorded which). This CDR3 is CASSISASGYNEQFF. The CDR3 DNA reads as TGTGCCAGTAGTATCTCGGCTAGCGGATACAATGAGCAGTTCTTC.